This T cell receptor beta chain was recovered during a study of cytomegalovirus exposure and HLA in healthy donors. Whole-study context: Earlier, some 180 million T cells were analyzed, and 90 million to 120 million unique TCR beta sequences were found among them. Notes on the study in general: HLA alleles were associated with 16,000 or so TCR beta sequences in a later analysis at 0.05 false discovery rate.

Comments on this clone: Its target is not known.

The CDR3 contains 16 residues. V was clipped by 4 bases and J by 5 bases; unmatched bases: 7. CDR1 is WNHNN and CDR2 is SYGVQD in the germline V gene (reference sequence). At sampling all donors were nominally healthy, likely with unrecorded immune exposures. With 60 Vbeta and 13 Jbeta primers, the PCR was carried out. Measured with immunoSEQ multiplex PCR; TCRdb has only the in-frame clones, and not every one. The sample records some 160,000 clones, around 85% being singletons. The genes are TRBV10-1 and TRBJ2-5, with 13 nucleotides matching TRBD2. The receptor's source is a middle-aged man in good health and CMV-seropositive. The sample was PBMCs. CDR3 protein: CASSAGLAGTAETQYF. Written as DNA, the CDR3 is TGCGCCAGCAGTGCGGGACTAGCGGGGACGGCGGAGACCCAGTACTTC.